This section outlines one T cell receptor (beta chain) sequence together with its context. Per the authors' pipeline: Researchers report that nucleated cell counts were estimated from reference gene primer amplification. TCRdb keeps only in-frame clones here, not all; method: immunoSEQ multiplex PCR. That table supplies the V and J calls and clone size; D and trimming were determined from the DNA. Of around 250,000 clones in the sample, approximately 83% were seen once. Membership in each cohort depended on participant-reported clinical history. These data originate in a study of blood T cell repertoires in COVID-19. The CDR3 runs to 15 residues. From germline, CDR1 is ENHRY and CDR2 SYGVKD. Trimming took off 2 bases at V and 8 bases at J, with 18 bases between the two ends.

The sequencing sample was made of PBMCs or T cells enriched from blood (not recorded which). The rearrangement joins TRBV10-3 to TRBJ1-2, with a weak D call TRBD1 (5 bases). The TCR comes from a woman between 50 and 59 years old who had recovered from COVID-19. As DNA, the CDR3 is TGTGCCATCAGTGAGCTTATATTAGGGGAGGAAGGCTACACCTTC. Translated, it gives CAISELILGEEGYTF.